This section outlines one T cell receptor beta chain sequence together with its context. Its antigen is still unknown. This entry comes from a study of vaccination effects on CD4 cells after COVID-19. Sequenced by immunoSEQ multiplex PCR; TCRdb stores in-frame clones only, minus some. This sample has some 50,000 clones; about 76% occur once, and the top ten carry approximately 15%. Under the ViraFEST assay, PBMC were stimulated with viral peptide pools so that antigen-specific CD4+ T cells expanded. Sequencing was performed afterwards. The culture ran for around nine days, and then CD4+ T cells were isolated. The vaccine given was either BNT162b2 or mRNA-1273, in two doses. The authors replaced half the medium with IL-2 medium on days 3 and 7. The ends were cut back, 0 bases at V and 7 bases at J, with 10 bases in the middle. From germline, CDR1 is MNHEY and CDR2 SVGEGT. The CDR3 totals 14 residues.

The TCR sequence derives from a human donor who received a COVID-19 vaccine. The chain has TRBV6-2 or TRBV6-3 and TRBJ1-5; D possibly corresponds to TRBD1 (5 bases). The material sequenced was CD4+ T cells from PBMCs cultured with HCoV-OC43 spike peptides, taken after COVID-19 vaccination. Regarding subset: HCoV-OC43 spike overlapping peptide pool stimulation. CDR3 sequence: CASSYSTAPQPQHF. CDR3 DNA sequence: TGTGCCAGCAGTTACTCGACAGCACCCCAGCCCCAGCATTTT.